This T cell receptor (beta chain) was identified in a study of shared clonotypes between healthy human individuals. Whole-study findings and limits: Measured sharing among donors was expected to vary with sequencing depth.

Measured with immunoSEQ multiplex PCR; TCRdb has only the in-frame clones, and not every one. Among approximately 2.5 million clones listed, more than 85% were seen once. This CDR3 is 15 amino acids long. V was cut by 2 bases and J by 6 bases, with 17 bases left in between. Germline V lookup: CDR1 MNHNS, CDR2 SASEGT. Comment on this clone: The antigen is not known.

The sequence was collected from a man between 18 and 29 years old in good health. Some clones in this sample may be carry-over from other donors' samples. Sample: naive CD4+ T cells from PBMCs. The subset denotes: CD45RA+ positively selected. The chain is built from TRBV6-1 and TRBJ2-7; possible D gene TRBD1, 5 bases. The CDR3 loop reads CASSEQGAVPREQYF. CDR3 DNA sequence: TGTGCCAGCAGTGAACAGGGCGCAGTACCCCGCGAGCAGTACTTC.